This is a list of T cell receptor beta chains from one sample in a study of CD8+ T cells in alopecia areata. Sequencing was performed with immunoSEQ multiplex PCR; in TCRdb, only in-frame clones are kept and a portion is missing. The profile covers about 210,000 clones, with over 60% appearing a single time and roughly 4.2% taken by the ten largest. The sample here was CD4+ T cells sorted from blood, taken at week 4, from a patient treated with tofacitinib. The receptors come from a human donor with alopecia areata. Both conserved end residues are part of each CDR3. D genes are given only for firm matches. The size of a clone is reported for some rows only, either as once, few or many, or as a class for expanded clones.

j_call: TRBJ2-2
d_call: TRBD1
v_call: TRBV10-3
clone_size: -
cdr3_aa: CAIADRGDTGELFF
cdr3_nt: TGTGCCATCGCAGACAGGGGAGACACCGGGGAGCTGTTTTTT

j_call: TRBJ2-5
d_call: -
v_call: TRBV7-6
clone_size: -
cdr3_aa: CASSRGGLEETQYF
cdr3_nt: TGTGCCAGCAGCCGGGGCGGATTAGAAGAGACCCAGTACTTC

j_call: TRBJ2-1
d_call: -
v_call: TRBV2
clone_size: few
cdr3_aa: CASSVPFTREQFF
cdr3_nt: TGTGCCAGCAGTGTACCCTTTACCCGAGAGCAGTTCTTC

j_call: TRBJ2-3
d_call: -
v_call: TRBV2
clone_size: -
cdr3_aa: CASEVHTDTQYF
cdr3_nt: TGTGCCAGCGAAGTCCACACAGATACGCAGTATTTT

j_call: TRBJ1-4
d_call: -
v_call: TRBV7-9
clone_size: -
cdr3_aa: CASSPTSQDLFF
cdr3_nt: TGTGCCAGCAGCCCAACGTCCCAGGATCTGTTTTTT

j_call: TRBJ2-5
d_call: TRBD1
v_call: TRBV5-8
clone_size: -
cdr3_aa: CASSFRRQGAQYF
cdr3_nt: TGTGCCAGCAGCTTTAGGAGACAGGGAGCCCAGTACTTC

j_call: TRBJ1-5
d_call: -
v_call: TRBV15
clone_size: -
cdr3_aa: CATSRDANQPQHF
cdr3_nt: TGTGCCACCAGCAGAGACGCCAATCAGCCCCAGCATTTT

j_call: TRBJ2-7
d_call: -
v_call: TRBV11-2
clone_size: -
cdr3_aa: CASSLAPAGLATPSYEQYF
cdr3_nt: TGTGCCAGCAGCTTAGCCCCAGCAGGTCTTGCTACCCCCTCCTACGAGCAGTACTTC

j_call: TRBJ2-3
d_call: -
v_call: TRBV7-8
clone_size: -
cdr3_aa: CASSARTGEWADTQYF
cdr3_nt: TGTGCCAGCAGCGCCCGAACCGGAGAGTGGGCAGATACGCAGTATTTT

j_call: TRBJ1-5
d_call: -
v_call: TRBV7-9
clone_size: once
cdr3_aa: CASSPLGSGDQPQHF
cdr3_nt: TGTGCCAGCAGCCCCCTGGGGTCGGGGGATCAGCCCCAGCATTTT

j_call: TRBJ2-7
d_call: -
v_call: TRBV4-3
clone_size: -
cdr3_aa: CASSQETYGAAYEQYF
cdr3_nt: TGCGCCAGCAGCCAAGAAACCTACGGGGCGGCCTACGAGCAGTACTTC

j_call: TRBJ1-2
d_call: -
v_call: TRBV7-8
clone_size: -
cdr3_aa: CASSLPGGLVGYTF
cdr3_nt: TGTGCCAGCAGCTTGCCCGGGGGGCTGGTGGGCTACACCTTC

j_call: TRBJ2-4
d_call: -
v_call: TRBV11-1
clone_size: -
cdr3_aa: CASSLTDQLAKNIQYF
cdr3_nt: TGTGCCAGCAGCTTAACCGATCAGCTAGCCAAAAACATTCAGTACTTC

j_call: TRBJ1-5
d_call: -
v_call: TRBV4-1
clone_size: few
cdr3_aa: CASSPTGANQPQHF
cdr3_nt: TGCGCCAGCAGCCCGACGGGAGCTAATCAGCCCCAGCATTTT

j_call: TRBJ2-3
d_call: -
v_call: TRBV6-6
clone_size: -
cdr3_aa: CASRRQGRGTDTQYF
cdr3_nt: TGTGCCAGCAGGAGACAGGGGAGGGGGACAGATACGCAGTATTTT

j_call: TRBJ2-3
d_call: -
v_call: TRBV7-2
clone_size: -
cdr3_aa: CASSSSWTDTQYF
cdr3_nt: TGTGCCAGCAGCTCCTCCTGGACAGATACGCAGTATTTT

j_call: TRBJ2-4
d_call: TRBD2
v_call: TRBV10-3
clone_size: -
cdr3_aa: CAISDPGLAGNNIQYF
cdr3_nt: TGTGCCATCAGTGACCCCGGACTAGCGGGGAACAACATTCAGTACTTC

j_call: TRBJ2-4
d_call: TRBD1
v_call: TRBV29-1
clone_size: -
cdr3_aa: CSVEYTGTGSIQYF
cdr3_nt: TGCAGCGTTGAATACACCGGGACAGGAAGTATTCAGTACTTC

j_call: TRBJ2-3
d_call: -
v_call: TRBV7-9
clone_size: few
cdr3_aa: CASSLDRLSTDTQYF
cdr3_nt: TGTGCCAGCAGCTTAGATCGACTTAGCACAGATACGCAGTATTTT

j_call: TRBJ1-6
d_call: -
v_call: TRBV27
clone_size: -
cdr3_aa: CASSRGQTNNSPLHF
cdr3_nt: TGTGCCAGCAGTCGTGGACAGACCAATAATTCACCCCTCCACTTT

j_call: TRBJ2-7
d_call: -
v_call: TRBV18
clone_size: few
cdr3_aa: CASSPSSGVYEQYF
cdr3_nt: TGTGCCAGCTCACCGTCGAGCGGCGTCTACGAGCAGTACTTC

j_call: TRBJ2-4
d_call: -
v_call: TRBV18
clone_size: -
cdr3_aa: CASSPPNRPRMGDIQYF
cdr3_nt: TGTGCCAGCTCACCACCGAACAGGCCTAGGATGGGAGACATTCAGTACTTC

j_call: TRBJ2-6
d_call: -
v_call: TRBV25-1
clone_size: -
cdr3_aa: CATQTAGTSGANVLTF
cdr3_nt: TGTGCCACCCAAACCGCAGGGACCTCTGGGGCCAACGTCCTGACTTTC